The 8 T cell receptor beta chains below were found in one sample sequenced in a study of blood T cells in healthy people across ages. Through a sample-barcoded 5' primer and a J-beta primer mix, a second PCR was run for roughly 6 to 12 cycles. TCRdb reprocessed the 5' RACE reads via MiXCR and lists one record per CDR3 protein. The repertoire holds nearly 800,000 distinct CDR3 sequences, with 20% to 25% as singletons. These records were also assigned to another study, of T cells of mothers and their children.

Sample: blood. The source is a boy aged 10-17 years in good health.

This chain uses TRBV19 with TRBJ1-4, with 8 nucleotides matching TRBD1. The V and J ends lost 5 bases and 8 bases, in that order; junction bases with no gene match: 13. This CDR3 spans 16 amino acids. Germline CDR1 LNHDA, CDR2 SQIVND (reference sequence). The CDR3 region is CASSPQPTGAREKLFF. CDR3 sequence (DNA): TGTGCCAGTAGTCCCCAACCGACAGGGGCACGAGAAAAACTGTTTTTT.

This chain connects TRBV4-1 to TRBJ1-3; perhaps TRBD1 as D (5 bases). V gave up 4 bases and J gave up 7 bases, with 11 bases separating them. CDR3 size: 13 residues. From germline, CDR1 is MGHRA and CDR2 YSYEKL. CDR3 DNA: TGCGCCAGCAGCCCCGACAGCTCCAACACCATATATTTT. Its translation is CASSPDSSNTIYF.

The CDR3 here is CASSGRAADSYEQYF. In nucleotides, the CDR3 is TGTGCCAGCAGTGGTCGGGCAGCTGACTCCTACGAGCAGTACTTC. The J gene is TRBJ2-7, the V gene TRBV6-1; D gene ambiguous. V lost 4 bases, J lost 0 bases, and 13 bases lay in between. Germline lookup yields CDR1 MNHNS and CDR2 SASEGT. This CDR3 contains 15 residues.

The genes are TRBV6-2 or TRBV6-3 and TRBJ1-5; 8 bases map to TRBD1. Germline V CDR1 and CDR2: MNHEY, SVGEGT. V trimming: 6 bases; J trimming: 2 bases; junction bases outside the gene matches: 9. The length of the CDR3 is 16 residues. This CDR3 reads CASSPDRARRNQPQHF. The CDR3 DNA reads TGTGCCAGCAGCCCGGACAGGGCTCGTCGCAATCAGCCCCAGCATTTT.

The chain combines TRBV29-1 with TRBJ2-1, with D possibly matching TRBD2 (6 bases). The CDR3 has 16 amino acids. The V gene's germline CDR1 is SQVTM and CDR2 ANQGSEA. The V end lost 2 bases, the J end lost 8 bases, and 22 bases lay between the germline ends. CDR3 nucleotide sequence: TGCAGCGTTGAAAGGCCACCGGGAGATGGAGAGGATGAGCAGTTCTTC. It codes for CSVERPPGDGEDEQFF.

This clonotype has a handful of counts. The chain links TRBV7-9 to TRBJ2-1, with a weak D call TRBD2 (6 bases). The end of the DNA fits TRBJ2-7 better, so the J call may be wrong. This CDR3 spans 15 amino acids. Germline values: CDR1 SEHNR, CDR2 FQNEAQ (reference sequence). This CDR3 is CASSLVHGGYYEQYF. CDR3 DNA: TGTGCCAGCAGCTTAGTTCATGGGGGGTACTACGAGCAGTACTTC.

The chain employs TRBV5-1 and TRBJ2-7; TRBD1 is a possible D gene (6 bases). The germline CDR1 and CDR2 sequences are SGHRS and YFSETQ. The CDR3 length is 14 residues. V was pared by 4 bases and J by 2 bases, with 13 bases between. CDR3 in DNA: TGCGCCAGCAGCACAACGGGACACCCCTACGAGCAGTACTTC. This translates into CASSTTGHPYEQYF.

This chain joins TRBV20-1 and TRBJ1-1; possible D gene TRBD1, 5 bases. The CDR3 covers 16 residues. Germline V CDR1 and CDR2: DFQATT, SNEGSKA (reference sequence). V lost 0 bases and J lost 2, with 16 bases in between. The CDR3 region is CSARDQKAGINTEAFF. CDR3 nucleotides: TGCAGTGCTAGAGATCAGAAGGCAGGGATAAACACTGAAGCTTTCTTT.